This entry features one T cell receptor beta chain sequence. Using immunoSEQ multiplex PCR, the repertoire was profiled, and TCRdb retains in-frame clones only, with some absent. Seen here are approximately 94,000 clones, roughly 80% observed once, and the top ten hold around 1.1%. The CDR3 has 9 amino acids. V gave up 3 bases and J gave up 7 bases, with 3 bases separating them. The germline CDR1 and CDR2 sequences are DFQATT and SNEGSKA (reference sequence). The data were taken from a study of OX40 agonist ivuxolimab in advanced cancers. Study at large: Among those enrolled, mean age was 60 years (range about 23 to 79) and over 70% were male. Antecedent anti-PD-1, anti-PD-L1 or anti-CTLA-4 therapy was permissible, with 30% to 50% having received some.

The sequenced sample was CD4+ or CD8+ T cells sorted from blood, obtained in a trial of the OX40 agonist ivuxolimab. This chain connects TRBV20-1 to TRBJ1-1; D is unresolved. The receptor was derived from an adult with an advanced solid tumor such as melanoma, head and neck, liver or kidney cancer. The CDR3 nucleotides are TGCAGTGCTAGGGTTGAAGCTTTCTTT. Translated: CSARVEAFF.